These T cell receptor beta chains were read from a single sample in a study of T-cell memory formation after mild COVID-19. TCRdb itself ran the 5' RACE reads through MiXCR, one entry per CDR3 protein. The sample shows approximately 300,000 distinct CDR3 sequences, just under 20% of them seen only once. Sequenced input: PBMCs or a T cell subset sorted from them (not recorded which). These receptors all come from a man aged 18 to 30 who had mild COVID-19 (a few samples of this study predate the infection). Cell type and time point are not known. Each CDR3 is given with its conserved first and last residue. The D gene is left open where the match is weak. Size tells how often a clone was seen (once, few, many) or the class of an expanded clone, and some rows leave it out.

.	TRBJ2-6	TRBV6-5	TRBD2	TGTGCCAGCAGTTATGGGGCGGGGGAATACTCTGGGGCCAACGTCCTGACTTTC	CASSYGAGEYSGANVLTF
.	TRBJ2-3	TRBV20-1	.	TGCAGTGCCGGTGGACAGATGATTAGCACAGATACGCAGTATTTT	CSAGGQMISTDTQYF
.	TRBJ1-2	TRBV20-1	.	TGCAGTGCTAGAGATTCCAGGGGATATGGCTACACCTTC	CSARDSRGYGYTF
.	TRBJ2-3	TRBV24-1	TRBD1	TGTGCCACCAGTGATTCGCAGACAGGGGGCGCAGATACGCAGTATTTT	CATSDSQTGGADTQYF
.	TRBJ2-7	TRBV5-1	.	TGCGCCAGCAGCTTGTGGGCTTACGAGCAGTACTTC	CASSLWAYEQYF
once	TRBJ2-7	TRBV12-3/TRBV12-4	.	TGTGCCAGCAGTCGGGACGAGCAGTACTTC	CASSRDEQYF
.	TRBJ2-2	TRBV5-1	.	TGCGCCAGCAGCTTCTCTCTCGGTCAGGGAGCGGCCTATGGCACCGGGGAGCTGTTTTTT	CASSFSLGQGAAYGTGELFF
.	TRBJ1-1	TRBV19	.	TGTGCCAGTAGCTCAGGATTCGAAGCTTTCTTT	CASSSGFEAFF
.	TRBJ2-1	TRBV7-2	TRBD2	TGTGCCAGCAGGACGGGGGGGGCGAATGAGCAGTTCTTC	CASRTGGANEQFF
.	TRBJ2-6	TRBV6-5	.	TGTGCCAGCAGTTACAGGGAGACCAACGTCCTGACTTTC	CASSYRETNVLTF
few	TRBJ2-7	TRBV18	TRBD2	TGTGCCAGCTCACCAACACTAGCGGGCACGTACGAGCAGTACTTC	CASSPTLAGTYEQYF
many	TRBJ2-5	TRBV4-1	.	TGCGCCAGCAGCCCCCTCCCGGGGAAAGAGACCCAGTACTTC	CASSPLPGKETQYF
few	TRBJ1-5	TRBV12-3/TRBV12-4	.	TGTGCCAGCAGCCAAGGTCGCCGGATCCAGCCCCAGCATTTT	CASSQGRRIQPQHF
.	TRBJ2-7	TRBV12-3/TRBV12-4	.	TGTGCCAGCAGCCCCCCCACCAGGGAGAAGTACTTC	CASSPPTREKYF
.	TRBJ2-5	TRBV28	.	TGTGCCAGCAGTTTCGGGGCTTCGGGATGGCAAGAGACCCAGTACTTC	CASSFGASGWQETQYF
few	TRBJ2-2	TRBV12-5	.	TGTGCTAGTGGTTCGGGGGACGGCAACACCGGGGAGCTGTTTTTT	CASGSGDGNTGELFF
many	TRBJ2-5	TRBV5-6	TRBD2	TGTGCCAGCAGCACACTAGCGGGGGGCCAGACCCAGTACTTC	CASSTLAGGQTQYF
.	TRBJ2-7	TRBV5-1	.	TGCGCCAGCAGCTGGATCGGGGGGCGCGAGCAGTACTTC	CASSWIGGREQYF
.	TRBJ2-1	TRBV30	.	TGTGCCTGGACTGTTGGGAATGAGCAGTTCTTC	CAWTVGNEQFF
.	TRBJ1-2	TRBV5-1	.	TGCGCCAGCACATCCGGGGGTGGCTACACCTTC	CASTSGGGYTF
few	TRBJ2-5	TRBV20-1	TRBD2	TGCAGTACTGCTAGCGGGGGGGAAGAGACCCAGTACTTC	CSTASGGEETQYF
few	TRBJ1-6	TRBV10-3	.	TGTGCCATCAGTGAGGGCGGGGGTTCACCCCTCCACTTT	CAISEGGGSPLHF
.	TRBJ1-4	TRBV20-1	TRBD1	TGCAGTGCTTTAACCGGGACAGGGGATGAAAAACTGTTTTTT	CSALTGTGDEKLFF
few	TRBJ2-7	TRBV19	.	TGTGCCAGTAGCTTGGACGGCGAGGCCTACGAGCAGTACTTC	CASSLDGEAYEQYF
.	TRBJ2-5	TRBV12-3/TRBV12-4	.	TGTGCCAGCATTGATGACCAAGAGACCCAGTACTTC	CASIDDQETQYF
few	TRBJ2-2	TRBV7-8	.	TGTGCCAGCAGGGACACCGGGGAGCTGTTTTTT	CASRDTGELFF
once	TRBJ1-5	TRBV20-1	.	TGCAGTGCTAGAGATCGACAGCTCGAGACCTATAGCAATCAGCCCCAGCATTTT	CSARDRQLETYSNQPQHF
once	TRBJ1-2	TRBV20-1	.	TGCAGCGGACGGACGGGAGCCACTGGCTACACCTTC	CSGRTGATGYTF
few	TRBJ2-6	TRBV7-9	.	TGTGCCAGCGGAACCTCTGGGGCCAACGTCCTGACTTTC	CASGTSGANVLTF
.	TRBJ2-5	TRBV7-6	TRBD2	TGTGCCAGCAGCTTACCGGGGGGGACTAGCGAGGTTGGGGAGACCCAGTACTTC	CASSLPGGTSEVGETQYF
once	TRBJ2-3	TRBV24-1	TRBD1	TGTGCCACCAGGGCGGGACAGGGGGCCACAGATACGCAGTATTTT	CATRAGQGATDTQYF
few	TRBJ1-4	TRBV12-3/TRBV12-4	.	TGTGCCAGCAGCCTCGGGACGAAGTCGGCTAATGAAAAACTGTTTTTT	CASSLGTKSANEKLFF
few	TRBJ1-2	TRBV29-1	.	TGCAGCGCGTTGCAGGGTATAGGTGGCTACACCTTC	CSALQGIGGYTF
.	TRBJ2-5	TRBV5-6	.	TGTGCCAGCAGCTCCAGGGTTACAGAGACCCAGTACTTC	CASSSRVTETQYF
few	TRBJ1-3	TRBV7-9	.	TGTGCCAGCAGCCCACAGGGAGTGGTCTCTGGAAACACCATATATTTT	CASSPQGVVSGNTIYF
few	TRBJ1-2	TRBV12-3/TRBV12-4	.	TGTGCCAGCAGTTTAGGACTCCATGGCTACACCTTC	CASSLGLHGYTF
.	TRBJ1-1	TRBV28	.	TGTGCCAGCAGTTTTGGTCCTGGCCTTTGGACAGATGAAGCTTTCTTT	CASSFGPGLWTDEAFF
few	TRBJ2-3	TRBV4-3	TRBD2	TGCGCCAGCAGCGTCGGGGGGGCGGCTGATACGCAGTATTTT	CASSVGGAADTQYF
.	TRBJ2-5	TRBV5-1	.	TGCGCCAGCAGCCCTCGGAATCCCCAAGAGACCCAGTACTTC	CASSPRNPQETQYF